Shown below are 27 T cell receptor beta chains from a single sample sequenced in a study of T cell changes during pregnancy in multiple sclerosis. Profiling relied on immunoSEQ multiplex PCR, and the TCRdb table lists in-frame clones only, not all of them. The sample holds tens of thousands of clones, about 90% seen once. This sample comprised peripheral blood, obtained in the second trimester of pregnancy. Every receptor here comes from a female donor with multiple sclerosis, enrolled in a pregnancy study.

The chain employs TRBV9 and TRBJ1-6, with 9 nucleotides matching TRBD1. Germline CDR1 and CDR2: SGDLS and YYNGEE. This CDR3 spans 15 amino acids. Trimming cost V 3 bases and J 7 bases; bases outside gene matches: 5. The DNA of the CDR3 is TGTGCCAGCAGCGGTCCGGGACAGGGAAATTCACCCCTCCACTTT. Its protein product is CASSGPGQGNSPLHF.

The rearrangement joins TRBV7-2 to TRBJ1-2; 10 nucleotides agree with TRBD1. There are 15 residues in the CDR3. The ends lost 5 bases at V and 5 bases at J; junction bases unmatched: 8. Germline V gene lookup returns CDR1 SGHTA and CDR2 FQGNSA. The CDR3 region is CASSQGQGPRYGYTF. The DNA of the CDR3 is TGTGCCAGCAGCCAGGGACAGGGGCCGAGGTATGGCTACACCTTC.

The J gene is TRBJ2-4, the V gene TRBV5-6; D may be TRBD1 (5 bases). This CDR3 comprises 14 residues. The V gene lost 2 bases and the J gene lost 6 bases, with 12 bases spanning the gap. Germline CDR1 and CDR2: SGHDT and YYEEEE. The CDR3 protein is CASSFAGLRNIQYF. The CDR3 DNA reads TGTGCCAGCAGCTTCGCAGGGTTACGAAACATTCAGTACTTC.

The V and J genes are TRBV9 and TRBJ2-1; D might be TRBD2 (7 bases). The V gene lost 0 bases and the J gene lost 8 bases, with 18 bases spanning the gap. The CDR3 runs 16 residues. From germline, CDR1 is SGDLS and CDR2 YYNGEE. The CDR3, as DNA: TGTGCCAGCAGCGTAGATGGGGGGGGGCGTTACTATGAGCAGTTCTTC. It codes for CASSVDGGGRYYEQFF.

The gene calls are TRBV9 and TRBJ1-2; D is unresolved. Looked up from germline, CDR1 is SGDLS and CDR2 is YYNGEE. CDR3 length equals 15 residues. V gave up 3 bases and J gave up 4 bases, with 16 bases separating them. The CDR3 sequence: CASSASNPSSYGYTF. CDR3 bases: TGTGCCAGCAGCGCCTCTAATCCCTCCTCCTATGGCTACACCTTC.

This chain uses TRBV5-4 with TRBJ2-5; 7 bases align to TRBD2. The J segment lost 4 bases and the V segment lost 4 bases, leaving 10 bases of the junction unmatched. This CDR3 contains 15 residues. The germline gives CDR1 SGHNT, CDR2 YYREEE (reference sequence). This chain's CDR3 is CASSLKSSSGETQYF. For the CDR3, the DNA is TGTGCCAGCAGCCTCAAGTCCTCTAGCGGAGAGACCCAGTACTTC.

This chain joins TRBV5-6 and TRBJ2-2; no firm D call. The CDR3 length is 14 residues. Trimming shortened V by 4 bases and J by 2 bases, and 9 bases separated the two germline ends. Germline CDR1 SGHDT, CDR2 YYEEEE. CDR3 sequence reads: CASSPLLNTGELFF. CDR3 DNA: TGTGCCAGCAGCCCACTACTAAACACCGGGGAGCTGTTTTTT.

The V and J genes are TRBV5-1 and TRBJ2-3; 11 bases agree with TRBD2. The CDR3 spans 15 residues. The V segment lost 4 bases and the J segment 5 bases; nucleotides outside the gene matches: 6. The germline gives CDR1 SGHRS, CDR2 YFSETQ. This CDR3 reads CASSVAGGLGDTQYF. The CDR3 DNA sequence: TGCGCCAGCAGCGTAGCGGGGGGGCTGGGAGATACGCAGTATTTT.

This chain links TRBV11-2 with TRBJ1-1; no firm D call. This CDR3 contains 15 residues. Germline V gives CDR1 SGHAT, CDR2 FQNNGV. The V gene lost 3 bases and the J gene lost 1 base, with 12 bases spanning the gap. The CDR3 coding sequence is TGTGCCAGCAGCTTGGCAAGTATATCGAACACTGAAGCTTTCTTT. This sequence encodes CASSLASISNTEAFF.

This chain uses TRBV18 with TRBJ2-2, with 9 bases matching TRBD1. The CDR3 covers 15 residues. Trimming took 3 bases from V and 1 from J; bases not matched to a gene: 0. Germline-derived CDR1 and CDR2 are KGHSH and LQKENI. CDR3 DNA sequence: TGTGCCAGCTCACCGGGACAGGGGAACACCGGGGAGCTGTTTTTT. This encodes CASSPGQGNTGELFF.

The chain is built from TRBV7-3 and TRBJ2-7; TRBD2 matches at 9 bases. V was pared by 0 bases and J by 3 bases, with 6 bases of the junction left unmatched. The CDR3 spans 16 residues. Germline loops: CDR1 SGHTA, CDR2 FQGTGA. This CDR3 is CASSLTGTSSFYEQYF. The CDR3 DNA follows: TGTGCCAGCAGCTTAACGGGGACTAGCTCATTCTACGAGCAGTACTTC.

The J gene is TRBJ2-7, the V gene TRBV20-1; D unresolved. This CDR3 has 11 residues. Germline CDR1 reads DFQATT; CDR2 reads SNEGSKA (reference sequence). V lost 7 bases, J lost 4 bases, and 11 bases lay in between. For the CDR3, the DNA is TGCAGTGGCACTCTAGATTACGAGCAGTACTTC. Encoded protein: CSGTLDYEQYF.

As concerns this clone: A junction boundary mismatches the germline segment, possibly from a read error. This chain connects TRBV4-3 to TRBJ2-5, with 7 bases fitting TRBD2. Germline values: CDR1 LGHNA, CDR2 YSLEER. The CDR3 extends over 14 amino acids. The DNA for the CDR3 is TGCGCCAGCAGCCATGGACTAGAGGCAGAGATCCAGTACTTC. It translates to CASSHGLEAEIQYF.

V gene TRBV9 combines with J gene TRBJ2-7; 10 positions match TRBD2. Germline V gene sequence: CDR1 SGDLS, CDR2 YYNGEE. The junction had 16 bases not matched to a gene; V was cut back by 4 bases and J by 0 bases. The CDR3 contains 19 residues. This CDR3 reads CASSPRLRLAGDSSYEQYF. The CDR3 DNA is TGTGCCAGCAGCCCGCGACTGAGGCTAGCGGGGGACTCCTCCTACGAGCAGTACTTC.

This chain links TRBV6-5 with TRBJ1-1; D unclear. CDR3 length: 13 residues. The germline V gene has CDR1 MNHEY and CDR2 SVGAGI. V was shortened by 1 base and J by 5 bases, with 8 bases between the two germline ends. The CDR3 region is CASSYYEDTEAFF. The CDR3 DNA follows: TGTGCCAGCAGTTACTACGAGGATACTGAAGCTTTCTTT.

The rearrangement links TRBV6-5 to TRBJ1-1, with 9 bases fitting TRBD1. The J segment lost 5 bases and the V segment lost 5 bases, leaving 9 bases of the junction unmatched. The CDR3 consists of 15 residues. Germline lookup yields CDR1 MNHEY and CDR2 SVGAGI. DNA of the CDR3: TGTGCCAGCAGTCGACAGGGGGGAGGGTGGACTGAAGCTTTCTTT. Its protein is CASSRQGGGWTEAFF.

The V and J genes are TRBV19 and TRBJ1-3, with a possible D match to TRBD1 (5 bases). V lost 5 bases, J lost 0 bases, and 14 bases lay in between. Germline lookup yields CDR1 LNHDA and CDR2 SQIVND (reference sequence). This CDR3 spans 16 amino acids. CDR3 sequence (DNA): TGTGCCAGTAGTCCTGGACGGGGGAACTCTGGAAACACCATATATTTT. Amino acid sequence: CASSPGRGNSGNTIYF.

The chain uses TRBV6-5 and TRBJ1-1; 9 nucleotides agree with TRBD1. CDR3 length: 14 residues. Germline CDR1 is MNHEY and CDR2 is SVGAGI. Trimming took 5 bases from V and 4 from J; bases not matched to a gene: 5. The CDR3, as DNA: TGTGCCAGCAGTCCTGACAGGGGGGTCACTGAAGCTTTCTTT. This codes for CASSPDRGVTEAFF.

The genes are TRBV18 and TRBJ2-3, with 8 bases identical to TRBD2. The CDR3 is 14 residues long. The trim removed 3 bases at V and 2 bases at J, leaving 1 base unmatched. The germline CDR1 and CDR2 sequences are KGHSH and LQKENI. The CDR3 DNA reads TGTGCCAGCTCACCGGGACTAGACACAGATACGCAGTATTTT. Translation: CASSPGLDTDTQYF.

CDR3 bases: TGTGCCAGCAGTTTAGAGTACAGGGGGCGTTTTGCACTGTTTTTT. It translates to CASSLEYRGRFALFF. V gene TRBV27 combines with J gene TRBJ1-4; 9 bases map to TRBD1. The length of the CDR3 is 15 residues. Germline CDR1 is MNHEY and CDR2 is SMNVEV (reference sequence). Trimming at V came to 2 bases and at J to 13 bases, leaving 11 bases not matched to a gene.

This chain uses TRBV6-5 with TRBJ1-1, with TRBD1 as a possible D gene (6 bases). The V end was cut by 6 bases, the J end by 2 bases, with 13 bases between. CDR1 is MNHEY, CDR2 SVGAGI, per germline. The CDR3 consists of 14 residues. For the CDR3, the DNA is TGTGCCAGCAGGACAGGAGGTCCCAACACTGAAGCTTTCTTT. Protein: CASRTGGPNTEAFF.

This sequence joins TRBV4-2 and TRBJ2-5; D is possibly TRBD2 (6 bases). The CDR3 spans 13 residues. In germline, CDR1 is LGHNA, CDR2 YNFKEQ. Trimming took 4 bases from V and 4 from J, leaving 10 bases between them. The chain's CDR3 is CASSRRLVETQYF. Here the CDR3 DNA reads TGTGCCAGCAGCCGGAGACTAGTAGAGACCCAGTACTTC.

The genes are TRBV4-3 and TRBJ2-1; 8 nucleotides agree with TRBD1. V trimming: 0 bases; J trimming: 5 bases; junction bases outside the gene matches: 3. The V gene's germline CDR1 is LGHNA and CDR2 YSLEER. CDR3 length equals 15 residues. CDR3 sequence (DNA): TGCGCCAGCAGCCAAGATCCCAGGGGGCACAATGAGCAGTTCTTC. Amino acids: CASSQDPRGHNEQFF.

CDR3 nucleotide sequence: TGTGCCAGCAGCTTATTTCGCAGCTCCTACAATGAGCAGTTCTTC. Translating it yields CASSLFRSSYNEQFF. The J gene is TRBJ2-1, the V gene TRBV11-2, with D unclear. Trimming left V 2 bases short and J 0 bases short, with 8 bases between. There are 15 residues in the CDR3. Germline V gene sequence: CDR1 SGHAT, CDR2 FQNNGV.

The chain combines TRBV12-5 with TRBJ2-3, with 8 bases that match TRBD1. V gave up 6 bases and J gave up 8 bases; unmatched junction bases: 4. Germline CDR1 and CDR2: LGHNT and FRNRAP. The length of the CDR3 is 12 residues. CDR3 sequence reads: CASGQGVGTQYF. Here the CDR3 DNA reads TGTGCTAGTGGACAGGGGGTGGGTACGCAGTATTTT.

This chain connects TRBV6-4 to TRBJ1-5; possibly TRBD1 for D (6 bases). The V and J ends lost 1 base and 8 bases respectively, with 12 bases between them. The CDR3 length is 14 residues. Germline CDR1 reads MRHNA; CDR2 reads SNTAGT. The CDR3: CASSDWGGEKPQHF. CDR3 coding DNA: TGTGCCAGCAGTGACTGGGGGGGCGAGAAGCCCCAGCATTTT.

The chain uses TRBV21-1 and TRBJ2-7; no DNA check was done on the table's D call, TRBD2. TRBV21-1 is deemed a pseudogene. The CDR3 extends over 19 amino acids. Here the CDR3 DNA reads TGTGCCAGCAGGGGACCTCTAGCGGGGCATCCCGAGACCTCCTACGAGCAGTACTTC. It specifies CASRGPLAGHPETSYEQYF.